Presented here are 22 T cell receptor beta chains from one specimen sequenced in a study of blood T cell repertoires in COVID-19. Some clones are missing from TCRdb's copy, which holds only in-frame ones; the method was immunoSEQ multiplex PCR. Of some 150,000 clones listed, just over 85% are singletons. Sample: peripheral blood. These receptors came from a woman aged 55-69 years with acute or convalescent COVID-19.

The chain joins TRBV12-3 or TRBV12-4 to TRBJ2-2; D is possibly TRBD2 (6 bases). Trimming left V 3 bases short and J 6 bases short, with 8 bases between. The CDR3 consists of 13 residues. The CDR3 reads CASSFSGAGELFF. CDR3 nucleotide sequence: TGTGCCAGCAGTTTCTCGGGGGCCGGGGAGCTGTTTTTT.

This clone was detected only a few times. The J gene is TRBJ1-1, the V gene TRBV11-3, with D perhaps matching TRBD1 (6 bases). V shed 5 bases and J shed 4 bases, with 11 bases lying between them. Germline assignment: CDR1 SGHNT and CDR2 YENEEA. The CDR3 runs 13 residues. The CDR3 coding sequence is TGTGCCAGCAGCCTCCAGGGGTCCACTGAAGCTTTCTTT. Amino acid sequence: CASSLQGSTEAFF.

This chain connects TRBV19 to TRBJ1-3, with D tentatively TRBD1 (6 bases). This CDR3 contains 15 residues. The germline CDR1 and CDR2 sequences are LNHDA and SQIVND (reference sequence). The V gene lost 9 bases and the J gene lost 1 base, with 16 bases spanning the gap. The CDR3 coding sequence is TGTGCCAGCCTGGACCGGGACACTTCTGGAAACACCATATATTTT. Its translation: CASLDRDTSGNTIYF.

This rearrangement joins TRBV28 to TRBJ1-1, with 7 bases that match TRBD1. V lost 7 bases, J lost 7 bases, and 9 bases stayed unmatched. This CDR3 region has 13 residues. Germline assignment: CDR1 MDHEN and CDR2 SYDVKM. The DNA of the CDR3 is TGTGCCAGCACTTGGCGATGGACAGGTGAAGCTTTCTTT. Its translation is CASTWRWTGEAFF.

The chain has TRBV5-1 and TRBJ1-6; 9 bases align to TRBD1. Losses at the gene ends were 2 bases for V and 6 bases for J; bases not matched to a gene: 6. The CDR3 has 16 amino acids. Germline V gives CDR1 SGHRS, CDR2 YFSETQ. The CDR3 bases are TGCGCCAGCAGCTTCGGACAGGGGCTCGTTAATTCACCCCTCCACTTT. Its protein product is CASSFGQGLVNSPLHF.

This clone was recorded a few times. The chain recombines TRBV29-1 with TRBJ1-4, with 7 bases fitting TRBD1. The CDR3 contains 14 residues. V shed 6 bases and J 1 base; nucleotides not matched to a gene: 5. Germline-derived CDR1 and CDR2 are SQVTM and ANQGSEA. CDR3 nucleotide sequence: TGCAGCGTAGGATACAGGGGAACTAATGAAAAACTGTTTTTT. Protein product: CSVGYRGTNEKLFF.

This clone was picked up one time. This chain uses TRBV24-1 with TRBJ1-4, with a possible D match to TRBD1 (5 bases). The CDR3 has 15 amino acids. Germline V gives CDR1 KGHDR, CDR2 SFDVKD. Trimming stripped 1 base from V and 13 bases from J, with 18 bases between. The CDR3 loop is CATSDFAGPNERLFF. In DNA, the CDR3 is TGTGCCACCAGTGATTTTGCAGGGCCGAACGAGAGACTGTTTTTT.

This clone has just one count. V usage is TRBV5-1 and J usage is TRBJ1-5, with D hard to call. Germline V gene sequence: CDR1 SGHRS, CDR2 YFSETQ. The length of the CDR3 is 13 residues. The V gene lost 2 bases and the J gene lost 4 bases, with 7 bases spanning the gap. The DNA for the CDR3 is TGCGCCAGCAGCTTAGAGCGTAATCAGCCCCAGCATTTT. It encodes CASSLERNQPQHF.

The rearrangement joins TRBV28 to TRBJ2-7; TRBD1 aligns across 10 bases. The germline V gene has CDR1 MDHEN and CDR2 SYDVKM. The CDR3 totals 16 residues. Trimming removed 7 bases from V and 2 bases from J; junction bases left unmatched: 11. CDR3 sequence reads: CASTRRQGASPYEQYF. The CDR3 DNA is TGTGCCAGCACCCGACGACAGGGGGCATCACCCTACGAGCAGTACTTC.

The genes are TRBV5-1 and TRBJ2-1; 8 nucleotides agree with TRBD1. V lost 4 bases to trimming and J lost 4 bases; unmatched junction nucleotides: 4. The CDR3 extends over 14 amino acids. Looked up from germline, CDR1 is SGHRS and CDR2 is YFSETQ. The CDR3 sequence is CASSTGQGYNEQFF. CDR3 sequence (DNA): TGCGCCAGCAGCACCGGACAGGGATACAATGAGCAGTTCTTC.

CDR3 bases: TGTGCCAGCAGTTCCATCCTCGGACTAACCTACGAGCAGTACTTC. As protein: CASSSILGLTYEQYF. The V call is TRBV27, the J call TRBJ2-7; possible D gene TRBD2, 6 bases. Per the germline V gene, CDR1 is MNHEY and CDR2 is SMNVEV (reference sequence). The CDR3 contains 15 residues. The germline V and J ends were trimmed by 4 bases and 2 bases, with 15 bases remaining between them.

This chain joins TRBV3-1 (or the pseudogene TRBV3-2) and TRBJ2-5, with D perhaps TRBD2 (5 bases). Germline CDR1 reads LGHDT; CDR2 reads YNNKEL (reference sequence). Trimming shortened V by 3 bases and J by 2 bases, and 19 bases separated the two germline ends. This CDR3 is 17 amino acids long. Here the CDR3 DNA reads TGTGCCAGCAGCCAGGAAAGGGCACGGAGGAAACAAGAGACCCAGTACTTC. Residues: CASSQERARRKQETQYF.

This chain joins TRBV19 and TRBJ1-2; tentative D call: TRBD1 (6 bases). The germline V gene has CDR1 LNHDA and CDR2 SQIVND (reference sequence). V lost 5 bases to trimming and J lost 3 bases, with 13 bases between them. The CDR3 sequence is 14 residues long. The CDR3 protein is CASSADRLYYGYTF. The DNA for the CDR3 is TGTGCCAGTAGTGCCGACAGGTTGTACTATGGCTACACCTTC.

This chain links TRBV7-2 with TRBJ1-1, with 10 bases lining up with TRBD1. This CDR3 has 14 residues. V lost 5 bases and J lost 3; bases outside the gene matches: 3. Per germline, CDR1 SGHTA and CDR2 FQGNSA. The DNA for the CDR3 is TGTGCCAGCAGCGAGGACAGGGGGTACACTGAAGCTTTCTTT. Protein sequence: CASSEDRGYTEAFF.

The rearrangement joins TRBV5-1 to TRBJ1-6, with D possibly being TRBD1 (6 bases). The CDR3 contains 16 residues. Per germline, CDR1 SGHRS and CDR2 YFSETQ. Trimming removed 0 bases from V and 6 bases from J, with 13 bases in between. Written as DNA, the CDR3 is TGCGCCAGCAGCTTGGTAGCCGGACAGACTAATTCACCCCTCCACTTT. Amino acid sequence: CASSLVAGQTNSPLHF.

The genes are TRBV7-3 and TRBJ2-5; D is possibly TRBD2 (5 bases). Trimming removed 5 bases from V and 0 bases from J, with 7 bases in between. The germline gives CDR1 SGHTA, CDR2 FQGTGA. The CDR3 is 13 residues long. Written as DNA, the CDR3 is TGTGCCAGCAGCCCCGGGAACCAAGAGACCCAGTACTTC. This codes for CASSPGNQETQYF.

The rearrangement uses TRBV3-1 (or the pseudogene TRBV3-2) and TRBJ2-7; 8 nucleotides align to TRBD1. CDR1 is LGHDT, CDR2 YNNKEL, per germline (reference sequence). V shed 4 bases and J 4 bases; nucleotides not matched to a gene: 3. The CDR3 extends over 13 amino acids. In DNA form, the CDR3 reads TGTGCCAGCAGCCCGGACAGGGCTTACGAGCAGTACTTC. Translation: CASSPDRAYEQYF.

The chain has TRBV7-2 and TRBJ1-2; TRBD1 matches 7 bases. J lost 8 bases, V lost 4 bases, and 10 bases had no gene match. This CDR3 region has 14 residues. Germline V gene lookup returns CDR1 SGHTA and CDR2 FQGNSA. CDR3: CASSSMTGRRGYTF. As DNA, the CDR3 is TGTGCCAGCAGCTCGATGACAGGGAGGAGAGGCTACACCTTC.

The chain combines TRBV12-2 with TRBJ1-2; TRBD1, the table's D call, was not compared with the DNA. TRBV12-2 is a listed pseudogene. This CDR3 is 15 amino acids long. DNA of the CDR3: TGTGCAAGTCGCTTCGGGACACGGCGAAACTATGGCTACACCTTC. Its protein is CASRFGTRRNYGYTF.

This clone was observed a handful of times. The CDR3 bases are TGTGCCAGCAGTTCCACCCCTCCAATGAGTCAGCCCCAGCATTTT. Translation: CASSSTPPMSQPQHF. The genes are TRBV28 and TRBJ1-5, with no clear D. In germline, CDR1 is MDHEN, CDR2 SYDVKM. The CDR3 spans 15 residues. Trimming left V 4 bases short and J 6 bases short, with 16 bases between.

V and J are TRBV6-9 and TRBJ2-5; 8 bases line up with TRBD2. From germline, CDR1 is MNHGY and CDR2 SVAAGI. This CDR3 has 15 amino acids. V dropped 8 bases and J dropped 2; count of bases not matched to a gene: 10. The DNA of the CDR3 is TGTGCCAGCGTTCCCCGGGGGGGTCGGCAAGAGACCCAGTACTTC. It is translated as CASVPRGGRQETQYF.

The rearrangement joins TRBV9 to TRBJ2-7, with 10 bases that match TRBD2. Germline loops: CDR1 SGDLS, CDR2 YYNGEE. The J segment lost 5 bases and the V segment lost 2 bases, leaving 7 bases of the junction unmatched. This CDR3 is 15 amino acids long. Here the CDR3 DNA reads TGTGCCAGCAGCGTTAGCGGGGGGCATCCCAACGAGCAGTACTTC. Protein: CASSVSGGHPNEQYF. Supplemented by reference TRBV9 and TRBJ2-7, the full variable domain reads DSGVTQTPKHLITATGQRVTLRCSPRSGDLSVYWYQQSLDQGLQFLIQYYNGEERAKGNILERFSAQQFPDLHSELNLSSLELGDSALYFCASSVSGGHPNEQYFGPGTRLTVT.